This TCR beta chain was identified during a study of T cell changes during pregnancy in multiple sclerosis. Using immunoSEQ multiplex PCR, the repertoire was profiled, and TCRdb retains in-frame clones only, with some absent. This table has around 78,000 clones, 90% to 95% appearing once. V lost 8 bases and J 1 base, leaving 11 bases between the germline ends. CDR1 and CDR2 from the germline V gene are LNHDA and SQIVND (reference sequence). CDR3 length: 13 amino acids. This clone was picked up a small number of times. This receptor was identified in a female donor in good health, enrolled as a control in a pregnancy study. The input for sequencing was peripheral blood, taken in the third trimester of pregnancy. V usage is TRBV19 and J usage is TRBJ1-1; D remains unclear. The CDR3 DNA is TGTGCCAGTGGAAACAGACCGAACACTGAAGCTTTCTTT. Encoded protein: CASGNRPNTEAFF.